These T cell receptor beta chains were read from a single sample in a study of vaccination effects on CD4 cells after COVID-19. Antigen specificity for these receptors is unknown. Clones were read by immunoSEQ multiplex PCR, and TCRdb kept only the in-frame ones, dropping some. In the table there are tens of thousands of clones, 65% to 75% of which are singletons. The sample was CD4+ T cells from PBMCs cultured without peptide, taken after COVID-19 vaccination. These receptor sequences come from a human donor who had a prior SARS-CoV-2 infection. Both conserved end residues are part of each CDR3. A D gene is named only where the DNA matches it firmly. The size entry is marked missing in some rows and otherwise reads once, few, many or a size class.

TGTGCCAGCAGTGACGGGCCGTACAATGAGCAGTTCTTC,CASSDGPYNEQFF,TRBV2,TRBJ2-1,-,-
TGTGCCAGCAGTGAAGCAGGACAGCAAGACTACTATTATAATTCACCCCTCCACTTT,CASSEAGQQDYYYNSPLHF,TRBV2,TRBJ1-6,-,-
TGTGCCAGCAGACAGCCGGGACAGGCGTTCGAGCAGTACTTC,CASRQPGQAFEQYF,TRBV6-5,TRBJ2-7,-,TRBD1
TGTGCCAGCAGCTTGGCTTCGGGGCAAGAGACCCAGTACTTC,CASSLASGQETQYF,TRBV5-8,TRBJ2-5,-,-
TGCGCCAGCAGCGGCCTACTAGCGGGGGGCCAAGAGACCCAGTACTTC,CASSGLLAGGQETQYF,TRBV4-1,TRBJ2-5,once,TRBD2
TGTGCCATCAGTAGGACTAGCGACCCCTACGAGCAGTACTTC,CAISRTSDPYEQYF,TRBV10-3,TRBJ2-7,once,TRBD2
TGTGCCAGCAGTTACTCGGGAAGCGACACAGATACGCAGTATTTT,CASSYSGSDTDTQYF,TRBV6-5,TRBJ2-3,-,-
TGTGCCAGCAGTCCCCAGGGTGTGGGTGATGGTGAAAAACTGTTTTTT,CASSPQGVGDGEKLFF,TRBV2,TRBJ1-4,-,-
TGCGCCAGCAGCTTCACAGGACAGGGGAACACCGGGGAGCTGTTTTTT,CASSFTGQGNTGELFF,TRBV5-1,TRBJ2-2,once,TRBD1
TGTGCCAGCAGCGTAGATGTCTTCTCTGGAAACACCATATATTTT,CASSVDVFSGNTIYF,TRBV9,TRBJ1-3,-,-
TGTGCCAGCAGAGGGAGTGTAAACTCCTACGAGCAGTACTTC,CASRGSVNSYEQYF,TRBV2,TRBJ2-7,few,-
TGTGCCACCAGTGATGTTCACAGGGGCGGCGTGGGGACCCAGTACTTC,CATSDVHRGGVGTQYF,TRBV24-1,TRBJ2-5,few,TRBD1
TGTGCCAGCAGTTCGGACCTCTACGAGCAGTACTTC,CASSSDLYEQYF,TRBV12-3/TRBV12-4,TRBJ2-7,few,-
TGCGCCAGCAGCTTAGGGGGGGGAGGAGGCACAGATACGCAGTATTTT,CASSLGGGGGTDTQYF,TRBV5-1,TRBJ2-3,-,-
TGCGCCAGCTCACCGGGACCCCAGGATCCCGAGCAGTACTTC,CASSPGPQDPEQYF,TRBV5-1,TRBJ2-7,once,-
TGTGCCAGCAGCTTACGCAGGGACAATGAGCAGTTCTTC,CASSLRRDNEQFF,TRBV7-9,TRBJ2-1,-,-
TGTGCCAGCAGACCAAGCACAGGGGGCAATCAGCCCCAGCATTTT,CASRPSTGGNQPQHF,TRBV27,TRBJ1-5,-,TRBD1
TGTGCCAGCAGTGGGAGGACTAGCGGGGCGCAAGAGACCCAGTACTTC,CASSGRTSGAQETQYF,TRBV6-1,TRBJ2-5,-,TRBD2
TGTGCCAGCAGTTATCACAGGGGGCCGAGGGAGACCCAGTACTTC,CASSYHRGPRETQYF,TRBV6-6,TRBJ2-5,few,TRBD1
TGTGCCAGCAGTGAAGTTTCGGGTTACGAGCAGTACTTC,CASSEVSGYEQYF,TRBV6-1,TRBJ2-7,-,-
TGTGCCAGCAGCCCACACCCCTGGGACAAGGAAAACACCATATATTTT,CASSPHPWDKENTIYF,TRBV11-3,TRBJ1-3,-,-
TGCAGTGCTAGTGAACGCACAGATACGCAGTATTTT,CSASERTDTQYF,TRBV20-1,TRBJ2-3,-,-
TGTGCCAGCAGTCGACAGGTAAATCAGCCCCAGCATTTT,CASSRQVNQPQHF,TRBV7-9,TRBJ1-5,few,-
TGCGCCAGCAGCCCAGGTGTCTACAATGAGCAGTTCTTC,CASSPGVYNEQFF,TRBV4-3,TRBJ2-1,-,-
TGTGCCAGCAGTGAAGCCCTGCGACAGCTCGGTGGAAACACCATATATTTT,CASSEALRQLGGNTIYF,TRBV6-1,TRBJ1-3,-,-
TGCGCCAGCAGCCCCCGGGACAGCCAAAGCTCCTATAATTCACCCCTCCACTTT,CASSPRDSQSSYNSPLHF,TRBV4-1,TRBJ1-6,-,TRBD1
TGTGCCAGCTCACTGACAGGGGCCCTAGCGAGCGGGGAGCTGTTTTTT,CASSLTGALASGELFF,TRBV18,TRBJ2-2,-,TRBD1
TGTGCCAGCAGACAAACCGGGTCGAACACTGAAGCTTTCTTT,CASRQTGSNTEAFF,TRBV11-2,TRBJ1-1,-,-
TGTGCCAGCTCACCCAGAAGACAGGGGAGCAACGAGCAGTACTTC,CASSPRRQGSNEQYF,TRBV18,TRBJ2-7,-,TRBD1
TGCGCCAGCAGCCAAGATCCCGCAGGGAACATTCAGTACTTC,CASSQDPAGNIQYF,TRBV4-1,TRBJ2-4,few,-
TGCGCCAGCAGCTTAGGCGGAATTGGGGGCTACACCTTC,CASSLGGIGGYTF,TRBV5-1,TRBJ1-2,-,-
TGTGCCAGCAGCAGGGGACAGGCCGACTATGGCTACACCTTC,CASSRGQADYGYTF,TRBV25-1,TRBJ1-2,-,TRBD1
TGTGCCAGCAGCAAAGTGGCTTCCCGGGAGGGATTCCATGAGCAGTTCTTC,CASSKVASREGFHEQFF,TRBV7-3,TRBJ2-1,few,TRBD2
TGTGCCAGCAGCTCCCGTATTGGAGCCAAAAACATTCAGTACTTC,CASSSRIGAKNIQYF,TRBV5-4,TRBJ2-4,-,-
TGCGCCAGCAGCGTAGGGACTAGCGGAGATCGGGAGACCCAGTACTTC,CASSVGTSGDRETQYF,TRBV5-1,TRBJ2-5,-,TRBD2
TGTGCCAGCACCGATAGGGGGACCGGGGAGCTGTTTTTT,CASTDRGTGELFF,TRBV2,TRBJ2-2,few,-
TGTGCCAGCTCACCAGGGACCGGGGAGCTGTTTTTT,CASSPGTGELFF,TRBV18,TRBJ2-2,-,-
TGCGCCAGCAGCCTAGCGGGGGCGAACACCGGGGAGCTGTTTTTT,CASSLAGANTGELFF,TRBV4-1,TRBJ2-2,-,TRBD2
TGTGCCAGCAGCCCCGAAGGGAGAGGATTAGTCCGTAGAGGAGAACGCGGCTACACCTTC,CASSPEGRGLVRRGERGYTF,TRBV7-3,TRBJ1-2,-,-
TGTGCCAGCAGTTACACACACCGGGGATATGGCTACACCTTC,CASSYTHRGYGYTF,TRBV6-5,TRBJ1-2,once,-
TGTGCCAGCACACGACAGGGGGTCGTTAAAGCTTTCTTT,CASTRQGVVKAFF,TRBV2,TRBJ1-1,once,TRBD1
TGTGCCAGCAGTTACGCAGGGGGCGCCGGAAACACCATATATTTT,CASSYAGGAGNTIYF,TRBV6-5,TRBJ1-3,-,TRBD1
TGTGCTAGCAGCCCGGGACCCCTCTCCTACAATGAGCAGTTCTTC,CASSPGPLSYNEQFF,TRBV7-7,TRBJ2-1,-,-
TGTGCCAGCAGCCGCGGACAGGGCGGGAGCTCCTACGAGCAGTACTTC,CASSRGQGGSSYEQYF,TRBV5-4,TRBJ2-7,-,-
TGTGCCAGCAGCGTTGGGGGGGATGGCTACACCTTC,CASSVGGDGYTF,TRBV9,TRBJ1-2,-,-
TGTGCCAGCATTCGGCGGGCAGGGGGTGGCTACACCTTC,CASIRRAGGGYTF,TRBV12-3/TRBV12-4,TRBJ1-2,-,TRBD1
TGTGCCAGCAGCCGGACCGGGACTAGCTCCCAGTACTTC,CASSRTGTSSQYF,TRBV12-3/TRBV12-4,TRBJ2-5,-,TRBD2
TGTGCCAGCAGGTTAACGAGCTCCAGAGAGACCCAGTACTTC,CASRLTSSRETQYF,TRBV7-2,TRBJ2-5,-,-
TGCGCCAGCAGCTTGGGGACTCACAATGAGCAGTTCTTC,CASSLGTHNEQFF,TRBV5-1,TRBJ2-1,-,-
TGTGCCAGTAGTAGGGAGGCACTAGCGGGAGGTTTCCAGGGCACAGATACGCAGTATTTT,CASSREALAGGFQGTDTQYF,TRBV19,TRBJ2-3,few,TRBD2
TGTGCCAGCAGCCGTTTGGGGGGGGGTGAGCAGTTCTTC,CASSRLGGGEQFF,TRBV3-1/TRBV3-2,TRBJ2-1,few,TRBD2
TGTGCCAGCAGCTCTTTAACCCCATATATGAACACTGAAGCTTTCTTT,CASSSLTPYMNTEAFF,TRBV7-2,TRBJ1-1,few,-
TGTGCCAGCAGCTTGCCCGCCGGGACGGGTAACACCGGGGAGCTGTTTTTT,CASSLPAGTGNTGELFF,TRBV5-4,TRBJ2-2,-,-
TGTGCCAGCAGTACTCGGTCGGGACAGGGGCACACTGAAGCTTTCTTT,CASSTRSGQGHTEAFF,TRBV19,TRBJ1-1,once,TRBD1